This TCR beta chain was identified in a study of blood T cells in healthy people across ages (dated by TCRdb to the mid-2010s). Context from the whole study: In model experiments, template switching captured about one uniquely barcoded TCR beta cDNA molecule for every two T cells. To track age-related changes in TCR beta repertoire diversity, the study relied on deep sequencing normalized with unique cDNA molecular identifiers. For two donors (one aged 18 to 29 and one aged 80 or older), the study analyzed two additional independent replicas of 1 million unique cDNA reads from the same blood draw. The donors were split into four age groups: young (average approximately 16 years), middle-aged (about 40), aged (more than 60) and long-lived (82). General study outcomes and caveats: The CMV infection status of donors was not known, potentially confounding age-related changes in expanded clonotypes. Compared with the aged group, more naive CD4+ T cells, fewer expanded clones and increased TCR diversity were shown by the long-lived group, suggesting age selection. Observed TCR beta diversity correlated strongly with the percentage of naive T cells measured by flow cytometry. As age increased, observed TCR beta diversity per million T cells dropped in a roughly linear way, and a significant reduction was already evident by age about 40. Since profiling was done on bulk unsorted PBMCs, naive and antigen-experienced compartments could not be conclusively compared. Estimates of total diversity from one million sequenced T cells were regarded as lower bounds and underestimates.

A word on this clonotype: It lacks a known antigen. Base-call qualities are not available, and no considerably larger clone is one nucleotide away.

Systemically healthy Caucasian individuals from Russia, approximately 39 in total and aged 6 to 90 years, were included as donors. Roughly 10 milliliters of peripheral blood were collected from each donor into EDTA-treated Vacutainer tubes. Ficoll-Paque density-gradient centrifugation was used to isolate PBMCs, with at least 6.5 million per sample. Total RNA was extracted from PBMCs with Trizol reagent, with at least 6 micrograms obtained per sample. Naive CD45RAhigh/CD27high T cell percentages were measured by flow cytometry on a PBMC aliquot from every donor. Library method: 5' RACE. TCRdb names Illumina HiSeq 2500 as the instrument used. A second 7 to 11 cycle PCR used a sample-barcoded 5' primer and a J-beta primer mix. Each TCR beta cDNA molecule received a unique molecular identifier from a template-switch 5' adaptor carrying 12 random nucleotides. At least 3 million CDR3-containing paired-end reads were obtained from each sample. All of the RNA was converted into first-strand cDNA using the Mint cDNA synthesis kit, with a TRBC-specific oligonucleotide serving as the primer. All cDNA was treated with uracil-DNA glycosylase and then went through a first 18-cycle PCR with the universal primers M1SS and BC2_uni_R. The authors' analysis ran thus. For normalization, 1 million high-quality reads were randomly selected from each sample, with every read carrying a distinct molecular identifier. Reads with shared molecular identifiers were discarded instead of being binned into consensus sequences. MiTCR, run with a Q25 quality threshold and the strictest error-elimination algorithm, handled CDR3 identification, clonotype clustering and error correction. A nonparametric unseen species model using Euler transformation provided a lower-bound estimate of total TCR beta diversity. TCRdb passed the public sequencing reads through fastp at Q25 and MiXCR, retaining productive beta sequences. Identical CDR3 protein sequences are pooled into one entry, listed with their most common genes and DNA. The V and J calls and clone size come from TCRdb's table, not from the authors' own analysis. The sample data list roughly 1 million distinct CDR3 sequences, and roughly a quarter of these were observed just once. About 0.72% of the sample is held by the ten biggest clonotypes.

The CDR3 measures 14 amino acids from cysteine to phenylalanine. Only the CDR3 DNA is retained, 42 bases long and in frame from the first base. Based on the germline V gene, the CDR1 and CDR2 sequences are MNHEY and SVGAGI. These same data were also listed under a study on T cells of mothers and their children. The second paper further reports: Donors were nine systemically healthy Caucasian individuals: three mothers and their six children. cDNA synthesis consumed the entire amount of extracted RNA, loaded at around 1.5 ug RNA in each 15 ul reaction. Sample barcodes and 2-4 random nucleotides were added via the M1S primer in the second PCR. Each mother yielded over 9.5 million TCR beta CDR3 reads and each child some 3 million reads. In both related and unrelated pairs, thymic selection shapes the output of TCR recombination in a similar way, with inherited differences having only a minor effect. Normalized repertoire overlap was always slightly but never significantly higher in related than unrelated mother-child pairs. No persistent microchimeric T cell clones were found, with a detection sensitivity of approximately 110 clones per million clonotypes. To look for features that set related mother-child pairs apart from unrelated individuals, the researchers ran deep NGS to compare the TCR beta repertoires of mothers and children. The mean age was roughly 40 +/- 4 years for the mothers and 11 +/- 4 years for the children. After adapters were ligated using NEBNext reagents, the libraries underwent 100+100 nt paired-end sequencing on an Illumina HiSeq 2000. Mother and child libraries were prepared a month apart and sequenced in separate runs to prevent cross-contamination. Between about 500,000 and 2,100,000 distinct TCR beta clonotypes were identified per donor. Naive TCR beta clonotypes were estimated from low-frequency clonotypes matched to each donor's FACS-determined naive share, without sorting.

The sequence links TRBV6-5 to TRBJ2-5; the D gene is not confidently resolved. The J call may be in error: the DNA end matches TRBJ2-7 better. The sequence was collected from a girl aged 2 to 9 in good health. The sequencing input was blood. This receptor has the CDR3 CASSRTTRPAEQYF. Here is the DNA: TGTGCCAGCAGTCGAACTACACGGCCAGCCGAGCAGTACTTC.